This section outlines one TCR beta chain sequence together with its context. Its cognate antigen is unknown. The sample is drawn from a study of OX40 agonist ivuxolimab in advanced cancers. Study information: All patients had ivuxolimab intravenously every 2 weeks at 0.01 to 10 mg/kg. Partial responses occurred in Three dose-escalation patients, one with hepatocellular carcinoma and two with cutaneous melanoma. Study-level results: At doses 0.1 to 3.0 mg/kg, CD4+ and CD8+ clones expanded.

Using immunoSEQ multiplex PCR, the repertoire was profiled, and TCRdb retains in-frame clones only, with some absent. The sample holds fewer than 100,000 clones, about four fifths seen once. Patients were ineligible given autoimmune disease history or systemic immunosuppression. The CDR3 loop spans 15 amino acids. Trimming removed 4 bases from V and 4 bases from J; junction bases left unmatched: 9. In germline, CDR1 is MGHRA, CDR2 YSYEKL. The sample in question was CD4+ or CD8+ T cells sorted from blood, obtained in a trial of the OX40 agonist ivuxolimab. The receptor comes from an adult with an advanced solid tumor such as melanoma, head and neck, liver or kidney cancer. This chain uses TRBV4-1 with TRBJ1-2; 7 bases map to TRBD1. The CDR3 region has the DNA TGCGCCAGCAGCCCATCGACAGGGTCAGGCTATGGCTACACCTTC. Its translation is CASSPSTGSGYGYTF.